Below, 25 T cell receptor beta chains from the same sample are listed, as sequenced in a study of T cells in Graves' hyperthyroidism and ophthalmopathy. TCR beta CDR3 regions were amplified from RNA transcripts. First-round RT-PCR of the TCR CDR3 relied on the HTBI primer set. TCRdb recomputed calls from the multiplex PCR reads with MiXCR, one row per CDR3 protein. The sample records fewer than 750,000 distinct CDR3 sequences, about 14% being singletons. Sequencing input: blood. These TCRs come from a woman between 45 and 65 years old with Graves' ophthalmopathy.

The genes are TRBV20-1 and TRBJ2-3, with TRBD2 matching 14 bases. Germline loops: CDR1 DFQATT, CDR2 SNEGSKA (reference sequence). The CDR3 contains 19 residues. With 1 base clipped from V and 2 bases from J, the junction kept 11 bases outside the gene matches. The CDR3 is CSARVRIPGLAGVTDTQYF. CDR3 DNA sequence: TGCAGTGCTAGAGTGAGGATACCGGGACTAGCGGGAGTCACAGATACGCAGTATTTT.

A few counts support this clonotype. This sequence joins TRBV20-1 and TRBJ2-1, with D maybe TRBD2 (5 bases). Trimming took off 0 bases at V and 6 bases at J, with 12 bases between the two ends. Germline V gene data show CDR1 as DFQATT and CDR2 as SNEGSKA (reference sequence). CDR3 length: 14 amino acids. CDR3 in amino acids: CSARDPASSNEQFF. In DNA form, the CDR3 reads TGCAGTGCTAGAGATCCGGCTAGCAGCAATGAGCAGTTCTTC.

V is TRBV4-1 and J is TRBJ2-3; TRBD1 matches 7 bases. Germline-derived CDR1 and CDR2 are MGHRA and YSYEKL. This CDR3 contains 12 residues. Losses at the gene ends were 7 bases for V and 6 bases for J; bases not matched to a gene: 4. CDR3 residues: CASKEQGDTQYF. The DNA for the CDR3 is TGCGCCAGCAAGGAACAGGGGGATACGCAGTATTTT.

There are many counts of this clonotype. This chain connects TRBV28 to TRBJ2-7; D is unresolved. The V end was cut by 8 bases, the J end by 2 bases, with 7 bases between. Germline CDR1 is MDHEN and CDR2 is SYDVKM. There are 11 residues in the CDR3. The CDR3, as DNA: TGTGCCAGCGGCCTAGCCTACGAGCAGTACTTC. The encoded protein is CASGLAYEQYF.

V and J are TRBV9 and TRBJ2-3; 8 nucleotides line up with TRBD2. J lost 4 bases, V lost 4 bases, and 11 bases had no gene match. The CDR3 is 16 residues long. Germline CDR1 and CDR2: SGDLS and YYNGEE. In DNA, the CDR3 is TGTGCCAGCAGCACCAAAGCGGGAGCTTTTGCAGATACGCAGTATTTT. Translated, it gives CASSTKAGAFADTQYF.

This clonotype came up a few times. V and J are TRBV11-1 and TRBJ2-1; 10 bases are shared with TRBD2. There are 16 residues in the CDR3. The germline CDR1 and CDR2 sequences are SGHAT and FQDESV (reference sequence). V shed 5 bases, J shed 7 bases, and the junction held 11 bases outside the gene matches. CDR3 nucleotides: TGTGCCAGCAGCCCTAGGGTAGCGGGAGGAACGAATGAGCAGTTCTTC. Protein: CASSPRVAGGTNEQFF.

In this sample, this clonotype turned up many times. The rearrangement links TRBV7-3 to TRBJ2-7, with D possibly being TRBD1 or TRBD2 (5 bases each). Germline V gene sequence: CDR1 SGHTA, CDR2 FQGTGA. Trimming removed 1 base from V and 4 bases from J, with 14 bases in between. The CDR3 has 15 amino acids. The CDR3 reads CASSLNRLGEYEQYF. The CDR3 bases are TGTGCCAGCAGCTTAAACCGCTTGGGGGAGTACGAGCAGTACTTC.

This clonotype was observed a handful of times. This sequence joins TRBV19 and TRBJ1-1, with D unresolved. Germline-derived CDR1 and CDR2 are LNHDA and SQIVND (reference sequence). V was clipped by 4 bases and J by 4 bases, with 22 bases between them. The CDR3 spans 17 residues. The CDR3 region is CASSKLGNSQLSTEAFF. CDR3 DNA: TGTGCCAGTAGTAAGCTCGGGAACTCCCAACTCTCCACTGAAGCTTTCTTT. The full variable domain, its missing parts supplied by reference TRBV19 and TRBJ1-1, is DGGITQSPKYLFRKEGQNVTLSCEQNLNHDAMYWYRQDPGQGLRLIYYSQIVNDFQKGDIAEGYSVSREKKESFPLTVTSAQKNPTAFYLCASSKLGNSQLSTEAFFGQGTRLTVV.

This clonotype was recorded at least ten times. The CDR3 is CASTTYRRVAYSGRQQETQYF. As DNA, the CDR3 is TGTGCCAGCACCACCTACCGGAGGGTAGCCTATAGCGGGAGACAACAAGAGACCCAGTACTTC. This chain connects TRBV7-2 to TRBJ2-5; 9 positions match TRBD2. Germline loops: CDR1 SGHTA, CDR2 FQGNSA. Trimming cost V 7 bases and J 2 bases; bases outside gene matches: 26. This CDR3 region has 21 residues.

As to this clonotype: Sequence at one end of the junction differs from germline and may be a read error. V usage is TRBV7-7 and J usage is TRBJ2-5; 13 positions agree with TRBD2. The CDR3 sequence is 16 residues long. Germline loops: CDR1 SSHAT, CDR2 FNYEAQ (reference sequence). As DNA, the CDR3 is TGTGCTAGCAGCCCTGATGGACTAGCGGGAGTGGAGACCCAGTACTTC. It specifies CASSPDGLAGVETQYF.

This clonotype was counted at least ten times. The rearrangement uses TRBV20-1 and TRBJ2-3; 10 bases fit TRBD1. This CDR3 contains 13 residues. Germline CDR1 and CDR2: DFQATT and SNEGSKA (reference sequence). The CDR3 DNA reads as TGCAGCAGCCGGGACAGGGGTTTAGATACGCAGTATTTT. This encodes CSSRDRGLDTQYF.

This clonotype was found many times. The chain has TRBV11-2 and TRBJ2-7; D ambiguous. This CDR3 has 15 amino acids. V was trimmed by 5 bases and J by 5 bases, leaving 19 bases between them. Germline values: CDR1 SGHAT, CDR2 FQNNGV. The CDR3 region has the DNA TGTGCCAGCAGCGAGCCGGTGGGTAGGGCCCACGAGCAGTACTTC. Its translation is CASSEPVGRAHEQYF.

This clonotype was found many times. This chain connects TRBV11-3 to TRBJ2-7, with 8 nucleotides matching TRBD1. The CDR3 is 14 amino acids. Germline V gene lookup returns CDR1 SGHNT and CDR2 YENEEA. With 5 bases clipped from V and 5 bases from J, the junction kept 8 bases outside the gene matches. The DNA of the CDR3 is TGTGCCAGCAGCCCAGGACAGGGCACAAACGAGCAGTACTTC. This translates into CASSPGQGTNEQYF.

This clonotype was counted at least ten times. V usage is TRBV12-3 or TRBV12-4 and J usage is TRBJ2-5; D ambiguous. V was pared by 6 bases and J by 5 bases, with 19 bases between. This CDR3 comprises 15 residues. The CDR3 coding sequence is TGTGCCAGCAGCACAATCTTGGGCCCCGGGGAGACCCAGTACTTC. It yields the protein CASSTILGPGETQYF.

There are many counts of this clonotype. The chain recombines TRBV18 with TRBJ2-2, with D possibly being TRBD2 (5 bases). The V gene lost 8 bases and the J gene lost 0 bases, with 13 bases spanning the gap. Germline V lookup: CDR1 KGHSH, CDR2 LQKENI. CDR3 length equals 15 residues. In DNA, the CDR3 is TGTGCCAGCGCCCTCGGGGAACCGAACACCGGGGAGCTGTTTTTT. This codes for CASALGEPNTGELFF.

V and J are TRBV7-3 and TRBJ2-5; D unresolved. V was pared by 0 bases and J by 2 bases, with 7 bases between. Germline V gives CDR1 SGHTA, CDR2 FQGTGA. The CDR3 is made up of 14 amino acids. The CDR3 loop is CASSLTMGQETQYF. CDR3 nucleotides: TGTGCCAGCAGCTTAACAATGGGTCAAGAGACCCAGTACTTC.

In its sample, this clonotype was seen many times. The rearrangement links TRBV6-2 or TRBV6-3 to TRBJ2-1; no reliable D call. The germline V and J ends were trimmed by 2 bases and 5 bases, with 10 bases remaining between them. This CDR3 has 14 amino acids. Germline V gene lookup returns CDR1 MNHEY and CDR2 SVGEGT. Here the CDR3 DNA reads TGTGCCAGCAGTTACAGGGTTCATGACAATGAGCAGTTCTTC. Translating gives CASSYRVHDNEQFF.

This clonotype was detected many times. The V call is TRBV6-1, the J call TRBJ2-7; 7 bases line up with TRBD1. The CDR3 spans 19 residues. Trimming cost V 2 bases and J 2 bases; bases outside gene matches: 18. Germline V gives CDR1 MNHNS, CDR2 SASEGT. CDR3 amino acids: CASSENFGTASSFTYEQYF. CDR3 bases: TGTGCCAGCAGTGAAAACTTTGGGACAGCGAGCTCCTTCACCTACGAGCAGTACTTC.

In regard to this clonotype: Since a much larger clone is just one base distant, this may be a read error. V is TRBV3-1 and J is TRBJ2-1, with 11 nucleotides matching TRBD2. The CDR3 is made up of 13 amino acids. CDR1 LGHDT and CDR2 YNNKEL come from the germline V gene (reference sequence). CDR3 in amino acids: CASTGTSGNGQFF. In DNA form, the CDR3 reads TGTGCCAGCACCGGGACTAGCGGAAATGGGCAGTTCTTC.

This clonotype has at least ten counts. The chain couples TRBV7-8 to TRBJ2-3, with D unresolved. Per germline, CDR1 SGHVS and CDR2 FQNEAQ. V was pared by 1 base and J by 2 bases, with 13 bases between. This CDR3 has 16 amino acids. CDR3 nucleotide sequence: TGTGCCAGCAGCTTAGAAGGGTGGAGATCCACAGATACGCAGTATTTT. It codes for CASSLEGWRSTDTQYF.

This clonotype was seen many times. The chain employs TRBV5-1 and TRBJ2-4; 8 bases agree with TRBD1. In germline, CDR1 is SGHRS, CDR2 YFSETQ. This CDR3 has 17 amino acids. After removal of 4 bases from V and 0 bases from J, the junction contained 9 bases not matched to a gene. CDR3 bases: TGCGCCAGCAGCCCCCAGGGGACAGGACTAGCCAAAAACATTCAGTACTTC. It encodes CASSPQGTGLAKNIQYF.

This clonotype was picked up a small number of times. V usage is TRBV20-1 and J usage is TRBJ1-2, with unresolved D. Trimming cost V 0 bases and J 8 bases, with 13 bases left between them. Germline V gene sequence: CDR1 DFQATT, CDR2 SNEGSKA (reference sequence). The CDR3 is made up of 13 amino acids. As DNA, the CDR3 is TGCAGTGCTAGAGAGGCAGGACCCCAGGGCTACACCTTC. It is translated as CSAREAGPQGYTF.

This clonotype was recorded many times. This chain links TRBV28 with TRBJ2-4, with 7 bases matching TRBD1. This CDR3 spans 20 amino acids. V gave up 2 bases and J gave up 2 bases; unmatched junction bases: 18. The V gene's germline CDR1 is MDHEN and CDR2 SYDVKM. CDR3 sequence reads: CASSLEAGTVKLWTKNIQYF. In DNA form, the CDR3 reads TGTGCCAGCAGTTTAGAGGCCGGGACAGTAAAACTGTGGACCAAAAACATTCAGTACTTC.

This clonotype has at least ten counts. This rearrangement joins TRBV10-3 to TRBJ2-4; D may match TRBD1 or TRBD2 (5 bases each). This CDR3 has 14 amino acids. Trimming took off 3 bases at V and 1 base at J, with 7 bases between the two ends. Per germline, CDR1 ENHRY and CDR2 SYGVKD. CDR3 loop: CAISDWDAKNIQYF. The CDR3 coding sequence is TGTGCCATCAGTGATTGGGACGCCAAAAACATTCAGTACTTC.

This clonotype was seen repeatedly, ten times or more. The chain couples TRBV6-1 to TRBJ1-2; 8 positions agree with TRBD1. The CDR3 sequence is 14 residues long. V trimming: 7 bases; J trimming: 5 bases; junction bases outside the gene matches: 9. Germline V gene lookup returns CDR1 MNHNS and CDR2 SASEGT. DNA for the CDR3: TGTGCCAGCAACCAAGGACAGGGCCTTTATGGCTACACCTTC. Its protein product is CASNQGQGLYGYTF.